Listed below are T cell receptor beta chains from one sample, sequenced in a study of CD8 T cells in Susac syndrome. TCRdb re-called the immunoSEQ multiplex PCR reads through MiXCR, storing one row per CDR3 protein. The data show 200,000 to 300,000 distinct CDR3 sequences, with about 95% seen just once and under 0.12% held by the top ten. The specimen sequenced was CD4+ T cells from PBMCs. The receptors stem from a human donor with Susac syndrome. Both conserved end residues are part of each CDR3. The order of the fields is CDR3 DNA, CDR3 protein, clone size, J gene, V gene, D gene. A D gene is named only where the DNA matches it firmly. The listing skips clone size in some rows; elsewhere it reads once, few, many or a size class.

TGTGCCAGCAGCTTACAATGGACTAATGAGCAGTTCTTC | CASSLQWTNEQFF | . | TRBJ2-1 | TRBV7-3 | .
TGCAGTGCTAGTCGGTCACTAGCGGTGTTGGCAGATACGCAGTATTTT | CSASRSLAVLADTQYF | . | TRBJ2-3 | TRBV20-1 | TRBD2
TGTGCCAGCAGCCCGGGACTAGCGGGAGAGATGGATACGCAGTATTTT | CASSPGLAGEMDTQYF | . | TRBJ2-3 | TRBV14 | TRBD2
TGTGCCAGCAGTTCAAGACATCGGGGTGGGGGCTCCTACGAGCAGTACTTC | CASSSRHRGGGSYEQYF | . | TRBJ2-7 | TRBV27 | .
TGTGCCAGCTCACGGCCCGGGACTCCACTCCGAGGCTACACCTTC | CASSRPGTPLRGYTF | . | TRBJ1-2 | TRBV18 | .
TGCGCCAGCAGCTTGAAGACAGGGGCCCTGAACACTGAAGCTTTCTTT | CASSLKTGALNTEAFF | . | TRBJ1-1 | TRBV5-1 | TRBD1
TGCAGTGCTAGTTTGGATAGCAATCAGCCCCAGCATTTT | CSASLDSNQPQHF | once | TRBJ1-5 | TRBV20-1 | .
TGTGCCAGCACCCAACAGGGGTCCTACGAGCAGTACTTC | CASTQQGSYEQYF | once | TRBJ2-7 | TRBV3-1 | TRBD1
TGTGCCAGCGCCCTCCCCGGGGGGCTAGAGACCCAGTACTTC | CASALPGGLETQYF | . | TRBJ2-5 | TRBV18 | .
TGCAGCGTGCCCCGGTCTGGGAGCCTTGGGGATACGCAGTATTTT | CSVPRSGSLGDTQYF | . | TRBJ2-3 | TRBV29-1 | .
TGCGCCAGCAGTCAATCGAACAGCCGAGAGCAGTACTTC | CASSQSNSREQYF | . | TRBJ2-7 | TRBV23-1 | .
TGTGCCAGCAGCACATCATGGACTGAAGCTTTCTTT | CASSTSWTEAFF | once | TRBJ1-1 | TRBV2 | .
TGCGCCAGCAGCCTCCTGGACCGAAACTACGAGCAGTACTTC | CASSLLDRNYEQYF | . | TRBJ2-7 | TRBV4-1 | .
TGTGCCAGCAGCGCCGGGGTCCCTGATACGCAGTATTTT | CASSAGVPDTQYF | few | TRBJ2-3 | TRBV9 | .
TGTGCCAGCAGACCCAGGGTGGAGGGTCATGAGCAGTTCTTC | CASRPRVEGHEQFF | . | TRBJ2-1 | TRBV5-4 | .
TGTGCCAGCAGTCACCCCGGGACAGGGCCCACCGAGCAGTACTTC | CASSHPGTGPTEQYF | . | TRBJ2-7 | TRBV5-8 | TRBD1
TGCAGTGCTAGGGGCGCGGGCAGTAATGAGCAGTTCTTC | CSARGAGSNEQFF | . | TRBJ2-1 | TRBV20-1 | .
TGCGCCAGCAGCCAAGATACTAATGAAAAACTGTTTTTT | CASSQDTNEKLFF | . | TRBJ1-4 | TRBV4-1 | .
TGTGCCAGCAGTAAACGGGGTTTCACTAGCGAAAACACCGGGGAGCTGTTTTTT | CASSKRGFTSENTGELFF | . | TRBJ2-2 | TRBV27 | TRBD2
TGTGCCAGCACCACTGTTTCGGTAGAAAAAGCTTTCTTT | CASTTVSVEKAFF | once | TRBJ1-1 | TRBV7-9 | .
TGTGCCAGCAGCTTACGCTCCGGGAGCTCCTACGAGCAGTACTTC | CASSLRSGSSYEQYF | . | TRBJ2-7 | TRBV7-2 | .
TGTGCCAGCAGCGCACGTAGCAGACGACGGGGTGAAAAACTGTTTTTT | CASSARSRRRGEKLFF | . | TRBJ1-4 | TRBV5-6 | .
TGTGCCAGCAGCGACAGTGGGCGGTTCTTC | CASSDSGRFF | . | TRBJ2-1 | TRBV6-6 | .
TGCAGTGCTAACGACAGGGTCCGCGGGACCCAGTACTTC | CSANDRVRGTQYF | . | TRBJ2-5 | TRBV20-1 | TRBD1
TGCAGCGCTAAGCAGGGGGCAGCCGGGGAGCTGTTTTTT | CSAKQGAAGELFF | . | TRBJ2-2 | TRBV29-1 | TRBD1
TGCAGCGTTATAGGGGCAGGGAATCAGCCCCAGCATTTT | CSVIGAGNQPQHF | . | TRBJ1-5 | TRBV29-1 | .
TGTGCCAGCCAAGGGGCGGGGGGCCGTACAGATACGCAGTATTTT | CASQGAGGRTDTQYF | . | TRBJ2-3 | TRBV6-5 | TRBD2
TGTGCCAGCAGCTTGACCCCAGGGCCGGGTCACGAGCAGTACTTC | CASSLTPGPGHEQYF | . | TRBJ2-7 | TRBV7-9 | .
TGTGCCACCAGAAGGCAGGGGGACAACGAGCAGTACTTC | CATRRQGDNEQYF | . | TRBJ2-7 | TRBV28 | TRBD1
TGCAGTGCTAGTGCGGTGGGAGTGGTAAAACTGTTTTTT | CSASAVGVVKLFF | . | TRBJ1-4 | TRBV20-1 | .
TGTGCTAGCAGCCAGGGCACAGATACGCAGTATTTT | CASSQGTDTQYF | few | TRBJ2-3 | TRBV28 | .
TGTGCCAGCAGCCGACAGCTGTACACAGATACGCAGTATTTT | CASSRQLYTDTQYF | . | TRBJ2-3 | TRBV3-1 | .
TGTGCCAGCAGCTTAAGAAGCGGGAGCACAGATACGCAGTATTTT | CASSLRSGSTDTQYF | . | TRBJ2-3 | TRBV7-9 | .
TGTGCCAGCAGTCCCCGAGTAGTCCTTAATGAAAAACTGTTTTTT | CASSPRVVLNEKLFF | once | TRBJ1-4 | TRBV28 | .
TGTGCCTGGAGGACCTGGGGGGCAGATACGCAGTATTTT | CAWRTWGADTQYF | once | TRBJ2-3 | TRBV30 | .
TGTGCCAGCAGCCGGGAGTTCGAGCAGTACTTC | CASSREFEQYF | . | TRBJ2-7 | TRBV6-2/TRBV6-3 | .
TGTGCCAGCAGTTACACCCGGGTCACCGAGCAGTTCTTC | CASSYTRVTEQFF | . | TRBJ2-1 | TRBV6-6 | .
TGCAGCACAGGACAGGGGAACACTGAAGCTTTCTTT | CSTGQGNTEAFF | . | TRBJ1-1 | TRBV29-1 | TRBD1
TGTGCCAGCAGCCATTCCGGACAGGCCTATGGCTACACCTTC | CASSHSGQAYGYTF | . | TRBJ1-2 | TRBV14 | TRBD1
TGCAGTGCTAGAGCTGGGAGATCCTACGAGCAGTACTTC | CSARAGRSYEQYF | . | TRBJ2-7 | TRBV20-1 | .
TGTGCCAGCAGCCAAAGTACGATAGAGACCCAGTACTTC | CASSQSTIETQYF | . | TRBJ2-5 | TRBV3-1 | .
TGCAGTGCTAGATTTAATGAGCAGTTCTTC | CSARFNEQFF | few | TRBJ2-1 | TRBV20-1 | .
TGTGCCAGCAGCCCTCAGGGGGCTGACACTGAAGCTTTCTTT | CASSPQGADTEAFF | . | TRBJ1-1 | TRBV7-3 | TRBD1
TGCAGCGTTGTTGGGACTAGCAAAAGGAAAGTCTCCTACGAGCAGTACTTC | CSVVGTSKRKVSYEQYF | . | TRBJ2-7 | TRBV29-1 | TRBD2
TGCAGCGTTTGGGGGACTTACCTTCAAGAGACCCAGTACTTC | CSVWGTYLQETQYF | . | TRBJ2-5 | TRBV29-1 | .
TGTGCCAGCAGGGCCGAGACCTATGGCTACACCTTC | CASRAETYGYTF | . | TRBJ1-2 | TRBV27 | .
TGCAGTGCTCGTCCCCCGACAGCCTATGGCTACACCTTC | CSARPPTAYGYTF | . | TRBJ1-2 | TRBV20-1 | .
TGCAGTGCTAAAACCGGCGCAGATACGCAGTATTTT | CSAKTGADTQYF | . | TRBJ2-3 | TRBV20-1 | .
TGTGCCAGCAGCTTCCCCCCAGGAGCCAAAAACATTCAGTACTTC | CASSFPPGAKNIQYF | . | TRBJ2-4 | TRBV11-2 | .
TGTGCTAGTGGCCGCCTAACTAGCGGACAAGAGACCCAGTACTTC | CASGRLTSGQETQYF | . | TRBJ2-5 | TRBV12-5 | TRBD2